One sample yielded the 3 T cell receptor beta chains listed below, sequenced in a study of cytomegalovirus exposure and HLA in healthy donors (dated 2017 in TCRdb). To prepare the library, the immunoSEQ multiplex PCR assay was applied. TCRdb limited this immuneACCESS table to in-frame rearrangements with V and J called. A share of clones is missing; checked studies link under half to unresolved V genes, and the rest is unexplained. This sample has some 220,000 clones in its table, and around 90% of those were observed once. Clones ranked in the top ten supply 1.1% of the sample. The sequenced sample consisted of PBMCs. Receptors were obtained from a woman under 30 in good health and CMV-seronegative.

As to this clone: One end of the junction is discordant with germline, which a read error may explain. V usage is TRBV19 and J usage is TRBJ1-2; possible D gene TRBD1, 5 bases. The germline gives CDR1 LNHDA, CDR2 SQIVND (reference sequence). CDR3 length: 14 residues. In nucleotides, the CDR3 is TGTGCCAGTAGCATAGGGTTACAGGTCTATGGCTACACCTTC. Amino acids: CASSIGLQVYGYTF.

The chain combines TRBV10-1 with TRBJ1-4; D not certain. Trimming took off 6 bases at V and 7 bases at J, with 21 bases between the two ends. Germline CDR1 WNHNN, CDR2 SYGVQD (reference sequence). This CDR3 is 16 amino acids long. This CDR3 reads CASRHVGGLIAEKLFF. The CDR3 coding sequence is TGCGCCAGCAGGCATGTAGGCGGGCTAATAGCTGAAAAACTGTTTTTT.

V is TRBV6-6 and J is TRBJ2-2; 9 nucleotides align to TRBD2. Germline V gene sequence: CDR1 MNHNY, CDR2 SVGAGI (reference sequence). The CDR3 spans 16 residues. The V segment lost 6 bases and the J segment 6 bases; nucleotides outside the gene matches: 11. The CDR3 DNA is TGTGCCAGCAGCCCTGGGACTCGCGGGAGGGCCGGGGAGCTGTTTTTT. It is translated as CASSPGTRGRAGELFF.